The 3 T cell receptor beta chains below were found in one sample sequenced in a study of CD8 T cells in ankylosing spondylitis. A single record per CDR3 protein comes from TCRdb applying MiXCR to the 5' RACE reads. The sample has roughly 40,000 distinct CDR3 sequences, under 5% seen once. What was sequenced was blood, either unsorted or a sorted T cell fraction (not recorded which). The receptor set was obtained from a female donor with ankylosing spondylitis or in good health (not recorded which).

In this sample, this clonotype turned up many times. The rearrangement uses TRBV9 and TRBJ2-3; D remains unclear. Between the trimmed V and J ends, which lost 3 bases and 5 bases, there was a span of 7 bases. The CDR3 is made up of 12 amino acids. In germline, CDR1 is SGDLS, CDR2 YYNGEE. For the CDR3, the DNA is TGTGCCAGCAGCGACCAAGGAGATACGCAGTATTTT. It encodes CASSDQGDTQYF.

There are many counts of this clonotype. The chain links TRBV9 to TRBJ2-7, with a weak D call TRBD2 (6 bases). Germline V CDR1 and CDR2: SGDLS, YYNGEE. The CDR3 covers 16 residues. The ends were cut back, 0 bases at V and 0 bases at J, with 13 bases in the middle. The CDR3 spells CASSVGGDGYSYEQYF. The CDR3 DNA sequence: TGTGCCAGCAGCGTAGGGGGGGACGGTTACTCCTACGAGCAGTACTTC.

In its sample, this clonotype was seen many times. The rearrangement joins TRBV5-1 to TRBJ1-4, with TRBD1 matching over 7 bases. The CDR3 has 14 amino acids. Germline V gene data show CDR1 as SGHRS and CDR2 as YFSETQ. The trim removed 7 bases at V and 4 bases at J, leaving 7 bases unmatched. CDR3 bases: TGCGCCAGCCCTAACAGGGGCTTTAATGAAAAACTGTTTTTT. Residues: CASPNRGFNEKLFF. Combining the CDR3 with reference TRBV5-1 and TRBJ1-4 gives the whole variable domain KAGVTQTPRYLIKTRGQQVTLSCSPISGHRSVSWYQQTPGQGLQFLFEYFSETQRNKGNFPGRFSGRQFSNSRSEMNVSTLELGDSALYLCASPNRGFNEKLFFGSGTQLSVL.